The entry below describes one T cell receptor beta chain. The CDR3 covers 13 residues. V lost 7 bases, J lost 7 bases, and 16 bases lay in between. Germline V CDR1 and CDR2: MNHEY, SVGAGI. The data were produced by immunoSEQ multiplex PCR, yet TCRdb's version contains in-frame clones alone and is incomplete. The sample holds tens of thousands of clones, roughly 86% seen once. The source of the sample is a study of blood T cell repertoires in COVID-19. The recovered donors of Cohort 3 showed two negative PCRs, clearance, or symptom resolution. The rearrangement uses TRBV6-5 and TRBJ1-2; D is ambiguous. Sequencing was done on a sample of PBMCs or T cells enriched from blood (not recorded which). This receptor was obtained from a woman in her fifties or sixties who had recovered from COVID-19. The CDR3 sequence: CASTLRADLGYTF. The CDR3 coding sequence is TGTGCCAGCACCCTGAGGGCAGATCTTGGCTACACCTTC.